Listed below are T cell receptor beta chains from one sample, sequenced in a study of Graves' ophthalmopathy and Graves' hyperthyroidism. TCRdb re-called the multiplex PCR reads through MiXCR, storing one row per CDR3 protein. The sample holds 400,000 or so distinct CDR3 sequences, 17% seen once. The sample was peripheral blood. These receptors came from an adult woman with stable Graves' hyperthyroidism. Each CDR3 is given with its conserved first and last residue. D genes are given only for firm matches. Clone size is not always given. Where it is, it says once, few, many or a class for expanded clones.

D gene	CDR3 length	V gene	J gene	clone size	CDR3 protein	CDR3 DNA
TRBD1	16	TRBV6-1	TRBJ2-7	many	CASSAPPGQVPYEQYF	TGTGCCAGCAGCGCCCCTCCGGGACAGGTGCCCTACGAGCAGTACTTC
.	11	TRBV28	TRBJ1-2	many	CASSIYTGIAF	TGTGCCAGCAGTATTTACACGGGGATCGCCTTC
.	12	TRBV30	TRBJ2-5	many	CAWSPAGETQYF	TGTGCCTGGAGTCCTGCCGGGGAGACCCAGTACTTC
.	17	TRBV27	TRBJ2-7	.	CASSLRPDPLAGYEQYF	TGTGCCAGCAGTCTCAGGCCGGACCCCCTAGCAGGTTACGAGCAGTACTTC
.	12	TRBV20-1	TRBJ2-7	many	CSANIGGREQYF	TGCAGTGCGAACATTGGGGGGCGCGAGCAGTACTTC
TRBD2	14	TRBV29-1	TRBJ2-7	many	CSVDVSGSLNEQYF	TGCAGCGTTGACGTTAGCGGGAGCCTCAACGAGCAGTACTTC
.	13	TRBV20-1	TRBJ2-7	.	CSALAESSYEQYF	TGCAGTGCTCTAGCTGAAAGCTCCTACGAGCAGTACTTC
.	14	TRBV6-2/TRBV6-3	TRBJ2-7	many	CASSYPDIGSEQYF	TGTGCCAGCAGTTACCCCGACATTGGGAGCGAGCAGTACTTC
.	13	TRBV20-1	TRBJ1-2	.	CSANHPELYGYTF	TGCAGTGCGAACCACCCGGAACTCTATGGCTACACCTTC
TRBD1	17	TRBV25-1	TRBJ2-7	many	CASSDSTGTGGSYEQYF	TGTGCCAGCAGTGACTCGACCGGGACAGGGGGATCCTACGAGCAGTACTTC
.	12	TRBV20-1	TRBJ2-7	.	CSATSDIYEQYF	TGCAGCGCAACCTCGGACATCTACGAGCAGTACTTC
TRBD1	14	TRBV12-3/TRBV12-4	TRBJ1-1	many	CASSPQGENTEAFF	TGTGCCAGCAGTCCTCAGGGGGAGAACACTGAAGCTTTCTTT
.	13	TRBV12-3/TRBV12-4	TRBJ1-2	.	CASSSRESYGYTF	TGTGCCAGCAGTTCCCGGGAGTCGTATGGCTACACCTTC
.	16	TRBV27	TRBJ1-2	.	CASSPSLGQMAYGYTF	TGTGCCAGCAGTCCATCCCTCGGACAGATGGCGTATGGCTACACCTTC
TRBD1	13	TRBV10-3	TRBJ2-7	.	CAISGTGDDEQYF	TGTGCCATCAGTGGGACAGGGGACGACGAGCAGTACTTC
.	14	TRBV7-8	TRBJ1-1	.	CASRGTGTNTEAFF	TGTGCCAGCAGAGGAACGGGGACGAACACTGAAGCTTTCTTT
TRBD2	14	TRBV5-1	TRBJ2-5	many	CASSDSGSIETQYF	TGCGCCAGCAGCGATAGCGGGAGTATAGAGACCCAGTACTTC
TRBD1	16	TRBV20-1	TRBJ1-1	many	CSARDPQGKGNTEAFF	TGCAGTGCTAGAGACCCACAGGGGAAAGGGAACACTGAAGCTTTCTTT
TRBD2	19	TRBV12-3/TRBV12-4	TRBJ2-5	.	CASSLLPTSGGALAETQYF	TGTGCCAGCAGCTTATTACCGACTAGCGGGGGGGCCTTGGCAGAGACCCAGTACTTC
TRBD1	17	TRBV11-1	TRBJ1-2	many	CASSLGVRTGFNYGYTF	TGTGCCAGCAGCTTGGGTGTAAGGACAGGCTTTAACTATGGCTACACCTTC
.	12	TRBV12-3/TRBV12-4	TRBJ1-2	.	CAISESVAGYTF	TGTGCCATCAGTGAATCGGTCGCTGGCTACACCTTC
.	17	TRBV6-5	TRBJ2-5	many	CASSYASSADLRETQYF	TGTGCCAGCAGTTACGCTAGTTCGGCGGACCTTCGAGAGACCCAGTACTTC
.	13	TRBV6-4	TRBJ2-7	many	CASISEGQAVKYF	TGTGCCAGCATCTCAGAAGGGCAGGCCGTTAAGTACTTC
.	17	TRBV5-1	TRBJ2-6	many	CASSYKGRAAGANVLTF	TGCGCCAGCAGCTATAAGGGCCGCGCCGCAGGGGCCAACGTCCTGACTTTC
.	13	TRBV4-3	TRBJ1-2	many	CASSQWALWGYTF	TGCGCCAGCAGCCAATGGGCTCTATGGGGCTACACCTTC
TRBD2	17	TRBV12-3/TRBV12-4	TRBJ2-7	many	CASSLRVTSGSLDEQYF	TGTGCCAGCAGTTTACGGGTGACTAGCGGGAGTCTCGACGAGCAGTACTTC
.	14	TRBV24-1	TRBJ1-2	many	CATSDGAGNYGYTF	TGTGCCACCAGTGATGGGGCGGGGAACTATGGCTACACCTTC
TRBD2	16	TRBV11-2	TRBJ2-7	.	CASSPSAAGRSYEQYF	TGTGCCAGCAGCCCTAGTGCAGCGGGAAGGTCCTACGAGCAGTACTTC
.	14	TRBV7-8	TRBJ2-7	many	CASSMGTYSYEQYF	TGTGCCAGCAGCATGGGGACTTACTCCTACGAGCAGTACTTC
TRBD2	13	TRBV11-2	TRBJ2-7	many	CASCRTSEYEQYF	TGTGCCAGCTGCAGGACTAGCGAGTACGAGCAGTACTTC
TRBD2	15	TRBV6-1	TRBJ2-5	.	CASSGWTSGRETQYF	TGTGCCAGCAGTGGATGGACTAGCGGGAGAGAGACCCAGTACTTC
.	14	TRBV30	TRBJ2-7	many	CAWSVRGGTYEQYF	TGTGCCTGGAGTGTAAGGGGTGGTACCTACGAGCAGTACTTC
TRBD1	15	TRBV27	TRBJ2-7	.	CASGRGGQGTYEQYF	TGTGCCAGCGGGAGGGGAGGACAGGGGACCTACGAGCAGTACTTC
.	10	TRBV29-1	TRBJ1-1	many	CSVAADKAFF	TGCAGCGTTGCCGCCGACAAAGCTTTCTTT
TRBD1	17	TRBV4-2	TRBJ2-7	.	CASSQDPGQGASYEQYF	TGTGCCAGCAGCCAAGATCCCGGACAGGGGGCTTCCTACGAGCAGTACTTC
TRBD1	14	TRBV10-3	TRBJ1-2	many	CAISFGQGPSGYTF	TGTGCCATCAGCTTCGGACAGGGCCCTTCGGGCTACACCTTC
.	14	TRBV10-2	TRBJ2-7	many	CASRPGTSHYEQYF	TGCGCCAGCAGGCCCGGGACCTCTCATTACGAGCAGTACTTC
.	14	TRBV5-1	TRBJ1-1	.	CASSTGRLDTEAFF	TGCGCCAGCAGCACGGGGAGGCTGGACACTGAAGCTTTCTTT
.	14	TRBV5-1	TRBJ2-7	many	CASNAEGDSYEQYF	TGCGCCAGCAACGCCGAGGGAGATTCCTACGAGCAGTACTTC
.	15	TRBV6-5	TRBJ1-5	many	CASSDPGNSNQPQHF	TGTGCCAGCAGTGACCCGGGTAACAGCAATCAGCCCCAGCATTTT
.	12	TRBV10-3	TRBJ2-7	.	CAISESRVEQYF	TGTGCCATCAGTGAGTCGCGAGTGGAGCAGTACTTC
.	15	TRBV20-1	TRBJ1-1	.	CSAPPVEGVDTEAFF	TGCAGTGCCCCACCCGTAGAAGGGGTGGACACTGAAGCTTTCTTT
TRBD2	20	TRBV4-2	TRBJ2-4	many	CASSPGGVSLGLAGVNIQYF	TGTGCCAGCAGCCCTGGGGGTGTCAGCCTGGGACTAGCGGGAGTAAACATTCAGTACTTC
.	15	TRBV19	TRBJ2-7	many	CASSIGGSSSYEQYF	TGTGCCAGTAGTATCGGTGGGTCGAGCTCCTACGAGCAGTACTTC
TRBD1	15	TRBV24-1	TRBJ1-2	.	CATSEPGQGHYGYTF	TGTGCCACCAGTGAGCCGGGACAGGGACACTATGGCTACACCTTC
TRBD2	16	TRBV9	TRBJ2-5	many	CASSPGTSGALETQYF	TGTGCCAGCAGCCCTGGGACTAGCGGGGCTTTAGAGACCCAGTACTTC
.	15	TRBV4-1	TRBJ2-5	.	CASSQGFPDGMTQYF	TGCGCCAGCAGCCAAGGGTTCCCTGATGGGATGACCCAGTACTTC
TRBD2	19	TRBV7-2	TRBJ2-4	many	CASSSGLAGVGGGKNIQYF	TGTGCCAGCAGCTCGGGACTAGCGGGAGTCGGGGGGGGCAAAAACATTCAGTACTTC
.	13	TRBV15	TRBJ1-5	many	CATSTSPNQPQHF	TGTGCCACCAGCACGAGTCCTAATCAGCCCCAGCATTTT
.	17	TRBV12-3/TRBV12-4	TRBJ2-4	.	CASSSPFGALAKNIQYF	TGTGCCAGCAGTTCGCCATTCGGAGCCCTAGCCAAAAACATTCAGTACTTC
.	15	TRBV18	TRBJ2-6	many	CASSPWISGANVLTF	TGTGCCAGCTCACCGTGGATCTCTGGGGCCAACGTCCTGACTTTC
.	14	TRBV4-2	TRBJ1-1	.	CASSQDSMNTEAFF	TGTGCCAGCAGCCAGGACAGCATGAACACTGAAGCTTTCTTT
.	15	TRBV24-1	TRBJ2-2	many	CATSDTTGNTGELFF	TGTGCCACCAGTGATACGACAGGGAACACCGGGGAGCTGTTTTTT
TRBD2	15	TRBV2	TRBJ2-2	.	CASTGLASNTGELFF	TGTGCCAGCACCGGACTAGCGAGTAACACCGGGGAGCTGTTTTTT
.	13	TRBV29-1	TRBJ2-7	many	CSVESGFPYEQYF	TGCAGCGTTGAATCAGGGTTTCCCTACGAGCAGTACTTC
TRBD1	17	TRBV30	TRBJ1-2	few	CAWSNLGNDRGNYGYTF	TGTGCCTGGAGTAACTTGGGGAATGACAGGGGAAACTATGGCTACACCTTC
.	12	TRBV7-9	TRBJ1-6	many	CASSDVSSPLHF	TGTGCCAGCAGCGACGTTAGTTCACCCCTCCACTTT
.	16	TRBV19	TRBJ2-2	many	CASSSPVGRGTGELFF	TGTGCCAGTAGTAGCCCCGTGGGGCGGGGCACCGGGGAGCTGTTTTTT
.	17	TRBV10-1	TRBJ2-2	.	CASSLTRGAQGTGELFF	TGCGCCAGCTCCCTAACTCGGGGGGCGCAAGGGACCGGGGAGCTGTTTTTT
TRBD2	12	TRBV2	TRBJ2-7	many	CASNAGAYEQYF	TGTGCCAGCAACGCGGGAGCCTACGAGCAGTACTTC